These T cell receptor beta chains were read from a single sample in a study of T cell repertoires in cytomegalovirus infection. MiXCR, applied by TCRdb to the reads, yields one record per CDR3 protein. The data hold 110,000 to 150,000 distinct CDR3 sequences, with approximately 30% observed a single time. Which antigens these TCRs recognize remains unknown. Sequences were derived from CD8+ T cells from cultured PBMCs, sampled from culture after CMV antigen stimulation. Receptor source: a human donor in good health (CMV status not recorded). Some clones in this sample may be carry-over from other donors' samples. Each CDR3 is given with its conserved first and last residue. A D gene is named only where the DNA matches it firmly. Size is omitted from some rows. Given values are once, few, many or a class for expanded clones.

j_call v_call clone_size d_call cdr3_nt cdr3_aa
TRBJ2-7 TRBV7-6 . TRBD1 TGTGCCAGCAGTCCCGGGACAGGGGGTCGTGAGCAGTACTTC CASSPGTGGREQYF
TRBJ2-1 TRBV7-6 few TRBD1 TGTGCCAGCAGCGAGCGGGGACAGGGGAGGGACAATGAGCAGTTCTTC CASSERGQGRDNEQFF
TRBJ1-2 TRBV7-2 . . TGTGCCAGCAGCTTAGCAGGGGCAAATAACTATGGCTACACCTTC CASSLAGANNYGYTF
TRBJ2-3 TRBV11-2 . . TGTGCCAGCAGCTTCTTGGGGCTAACTAGCACAGATACGCAGTATTTT CASSFLGLTSTDTQYF
TRBJ2-5 TRBV7-4 . . TGTGCCAGCAGCCCACAGGGTGGGGAGACCCAGTACTTC CASSPQGGETQYF
TRBJ2-1 TRBV2 few . TGTGCCAGCATGGAGGCGGGGATCAATGAGCAGTTCTTC CASMEAGINEQFF
TRBJ1-5 TRBV27 . . TGTGCCAGTCAGATGGGGGCCAATCAGCCCCAGCATTTT CASQMGANQPQHF
TRBJ2-7 TRBV5-1 few . TGCGCCAGCAGCCCAGACTATTACGAGCAGTACTTC CASSPDYYEQYF
TRBJ1-3 TRBV12-3/TRBV12-4 . . TGTGCCAGCAGGACCGGACGGAACTCTGGAAACACCATATATTTT CASRTGRNSGNTIYF
TRBJ2-1 TRBV2 . . TGTGCCAGCAGTGAAGGATTCCGGGACTCATACAATGAGCAGTTCTTC CASSEGFRDSYNEQFF
TRBJ2-1 TRBV7-9 many TRBD2 TGTGCCAGCAGCTCACTAGCGGGGTTGTACAATGAGCAGTTCTTC CASSSLAGLYNEQFF
TRBJ1-2 TRBV5-1 . . TGCGCCAGCAGCTTGACAGGGTCAAACTATGGCTACACCTTC CASSLTGSNYGYTF
TRBJ1-2 TRBV7-8 few . TGTGCCAGCAGCTCGCCCATTCATGTGAGCTATGGCTACACCTTC CASSSPIHVSYGYTF
TRBJ1-3 TRBV28 . . TGTGCCAGCAGTTTAACGGGCGGAAACACCATATATTTT CASSLTGGNTIYF
TRBJ1-2 TRBV12-3/TRBV12-4 . . TGTGCCAGCAGTTTAGCGGACGGGGGGTATGATGGCTACACCTTC CASSLADGGYDGYTF
TRBJ1-2 TRBV12-3/TRBV12-4 many TRBD1 TGTGCCAGCTTCCCGGGACAGGGGGCCTATGGCTACACCTTC CASFPGQGAYGYTF
TRBJ1-2 TRBV5-1 few . TGCGCCAGCAGCTTGTCATCCCAGGGGATTGGCTATGGCTACACCTTC CASSLSSQGIGYGYTF
TRBJ2-7 TRBV7-2 many . TGTGCCAGCAGCTTAGGGCTGCTCTTCTACGAGCAGTACTTC CASSLGLLFYEQYF
TRBJ2-1 TRBV7-3 few TRBD2 TGTGCCAGCACCCGGGGGGGGGATTACAATGAGCAGTTCTTC CASTRGGDYNEQFF
TRBJ2-2 TRBV7-8 . TRBD2 TGTGCCAGCAGCTTAGGGTGGGGGGGAGACACCGGGGAGCTGTTTTTT CASSLGWGGDTGELFF
TRBJ2-1 TRBV12-3/TRBV12-4 . . TGTGCCAGCAGTTTTGGCCCGGCCAATGAGCAGTTCTTC CASSFGPANEQFF
TRBJ2-2 TRBV28 . TRBD1 TGTGCCAGCAGTTTAACAGTCATGCAGGGGGTCGACACCGGGGAGCTGTTTTTT CASSLTVMQGVDTGELFF
TRBJ2-3 TRBV9 . TRBD1 TGTGCCAGCAGCGTGCAGGGGGCACTCACAGATACGCAGTATTTT CASSVQGALTDTQYF
TRBJ1-2 TRBV28 once . TGTGCCAGCAATCACCCCTTTGACTATGGCTACACCTTC CASNHPFDYGYTF
TRBJ2-7 TRBV6-1 many . TGTGCCAGCAGTGAAGTGGCAGGGGTCTACGAGCAGTACTTC CASSEVAGVYEQYF
TRBJ2-2 TRBV7-6 few . TGTGCCAGCAGCTTAATACAGACCCACACCGGGGAGCTGTTTTTT CASSLIQTHTGELFF